These 10 T cell receptor beta chains originate from one sample sequenced in a study of T cell responses to AZD1222 COVID-19 vaccine (dated by TCRdb to 2020 to 2022). Interpreted using the paper, the time point label stands for: baseline before first vaccination. The library relied on the immunoSEQ multiplex PCR assay. TCRdb carries this immuneACCESS record with in-frame sequences only. Its versions omit some clonotypes, under half of them owing to an unresolved V gene in the studies checked, with the rest unexplained. The sample includes about 100,000 clones, with 70% to 90% observed a single time. In total, the top ten clones hold over 15% of the sample. This sample comprised peripheral blood, obtained on day 0 of AZD1222 vaccination. The receptors originated from an adult in good health.

This sequence joins TRBV2 and TRBJ2-1; 7 nucleotides match TRBD2. Germline lookup yields CDR1 SNHLY and CDR2 FYNNEI. J gave up 4 bases and V 6 bases, and 9 bases lay outside the gene matches. The CDR3 sequence is 15 residues long. CDR3 amino acids: CASSLRGWRYNEQFF. For the CDR3, the DNA is TGTGCCAGCAGCTTGCGGGGGTGGCGTTACAATGAGCAGTTCTTC.

This chain joins TRBV14 and TRBJ1-2; no clear D. Germline V gene lookup returns CDR1 SGHDN and CDR2 FVKESK. V was trimmed by 1 base and J by 4 bases, leaving 13 bases between them. This CDR3 region has 15 residues. For the CDR3, the DNA is TGTGCCAGCAGCCAAGGAGAGGGCCGACGCTATGGCTACACCTTC. Translating it yields CASSQGEGRRYGYTF.

The chain combines TRBV11-3 with TRBJ2-1; D possibly corresponds to TRBD2 (6 bases). CDR3 length: 15 residues. Germline V gives CDR1 SGHNT, CDR2 YENEEA. Trimming left V 3 bases short and J 4 bases short, with 13 bases between. CDR3 sequence (DNA): TGTGCCAGCAGCTTTGGCGGGGCCTCATACAATGAGCAGTTCTTC. Its translation: CASSFGGASYNEQFF. Full variable domain (missing parts from reference TRBV11-3 and TRBJ2-1): EAGVVQSPRYKIIEKKQPVAFWCNPISGHNTLYWYLQNLGQGPELLIRYENEEAVDDSQLPKDRFSAERLKGVDSTLKIQPAELGDSAVYLCASSFGGASYNEQFFGPGTRLTVL.

The CDR3 is CASILETVYTIYF. CDR3 in DNA: TGTGCCAGCATACTCGAGACGGTATACACCATATATTTT. This rearrangement joins TRBV6-5 to TRBJ1-3; unclear D gene. The CDR3 extends over 13 amino acids. Germline V gives CDR1 MNHEY, CDR2 SVGAGI. V was clipped by 7 bases and J by 8 bases, with 15 bases between them.

V and J are TRBV29-1 and TRBJ2-5, with 7 bases lining up with TRBD1. The junction had 9 bases not matched to a gene; V was cut back by 7 bases and J by 7 bases. The germline CDR1 and CDR2 sequences are SQVTM and ANQGSEA. The CDR3 runs to 12 residues. The CDR3 is CSAIDRVRTQYF. In nucleotides, the CDR3 is TGCAGCGCCATCGACAGGGTGAGGACCCAGTACTTC.

V gene TRBV20-1 combines with J gene TRBJ1-3; D unclear. CDR1 DFQATT and CDR2 SNEGSKA come from the germline V gene (reference sequence). The CDR3 is 13 residues long. Trimming stripped 3 bases from V and 4 bases from J, with 10 bases between. The CDR3 DNA follows: TGCAGTGCTAGTAGGATCGAGGGAAACACCATATATTTT. Translation gives CSASRIEGNTIYF.

As DNA, the CDR3 is TGTGCCAGCAGCTTAGATATGGGGACGGCTTATGGCTACACCTTC. Residues: CASSLDMGTAYGYTF. The chain combines TRBV7-2 with TRBJ1-2; a possible D gene is TRBD1 (5 bases). The CDR3 is made up of 15 amino acids. V was clipped by 1 base and J by 5 bases, with 14 bases between them. In germline, CDR1 is SGHTA, CDR2 FQGNSA.

This clone was detected a few times. This chain connects TRBV7-6 to TRBJ2-7, with D hard to call. V lost 5 bases and J lost 2, with 16 bases in between. Germline V gene data show CDR1 as SGHVS and CDR2 as FNYEAQ. The CDR3 contains 15 residues. The CDR3 loop is CASSPRPALTYEQYF. For the CDR3, the DNA is TGTGCCAGCAGCCCCCGGCCAGCGCTCACCTACGAGCAGTACTTC.

This chain connects TRBV30 to TRBJ1-6; TRBD1 matches 9 bases. The V segment lost 3 bases and the J segment 8 bases; nucleotides outside the gene matches: 8. Germline CDR1 reads GTSNPN; CDR2 reads SVGIG (reference sequence). The CDR3 spans 15 residues. CDR3 coding DNA: TGTGCCTGGAGCGACGGGGACAGGGTCTATTCACCCCTCCACTTT. Amino acid sequence: CAWSDGDRVYSPLHF. The full variable domain, completed using reference TRBV30 and TRBJ1-6, is SQTIHQWPATLVQPVGSPLSLECTVEGTSNPNLYWYRQAAGRGLQLLFYSVGIGQISSEVPQNLSASRPQDRQFILSSKKLLLSDSGFYLCAWSDGDRVYSPLHFGNGTRLTVT.

The chain recombines TRBV2 with TRBJ1-2; 9 bases match TRBD1. The V gene end was trimmed by 6 bases and the J gene end by 3 bases; junction bases not matched to a gene: 5. The germline gives CDR1 SNHLY, CDR2 FYNNEI. There are 14 residues in the CDR3. The CDR3 bases are TGTGCCAGCAGGTCCACAGGGGGCGACTATGGCTACACCTTC. As protein: CASRSTGGDYGYTF.